This TCR beta chain was captured by sequencing in a study of T cell responses to AZD1222 COVID-19 vaccine. The CDR3 extends over 13 amino acids. Germline V gene lookup returns CDR1 SGHAT and CDR2 FQNNGV. Trimming took 0 bases from V and 8 from J, leaving 8 bases between them. Only in-frame clones appear in the TCRdb table, and some are missing; sequencing was by immunoSEQ multiplex PCR. The profile covers some 150,000 clones, with 94% appearing a single time and around 1.3% taken by the ten largest. The sample in question was peripheral blood, obtained on day 0 of AZD1222 vaccination. The chain recombines TRBV11-2 with TRBJ1-3; D gene uncertain. The source of this sequence is an adult in good health. Here the CDR3 reads CASSLDPGHTIYF. The CDR3 DNA reads TGTGCCAGCAGCTTAGACCCGGGTCACACCATATATTTT.